These 19 T cell receptor beta chains were all obtained from the same sample, sequenced in a study of shared clonotypes between healthy human individuals. Here immunoSEQ multiplex PCR was the method, and the copy in TCRdb shows in-frame clones only, minus some. The table has 2,500,000 or so clones, roughly 93% seen once. The sample consisted of naive CD4+ T cells from PBMCs. The subset: CD45RA+ positively selected. These receptors all stem from a young man in good health. Some clones in this sample may be carry-over from other donors' samples.

The chain combines TRBV6-5 with TRBJ2-1; 7 bases map to TRBD2. From germline, CDR1 is MNHEY and CDR2 SVGAGI. The CDR3 has 16 amino acids. V was pared by 0 bases and J by 5 bases, with 7 bases of the junction left unmatched. Here the CDR3 DNA reads TGTGCCAGCAGTTACTCGGGCCCGGGGGGACACAATGAGCAGTTCTTC. Its translation is CASSYSGPGGHNEQFF.

The chain joins TRBV4-3 to TRBJ2-5; TRBD1 aligns across 8 bases. The germline V gene has CDR1 LGHNA and CDR2 YSLEER. This CDR3 has 16 residues. Trimming at V came to 4 bases and at J to 3 bases, leaving 10 bases not matched to a gene. The DNA of the CDR3 is TGCGCCAGCAGCCTCCGCCGACAGGGGCGAAAAGAGACCCAGTACTTC. Its protein product is CASSLRRQGRKETQYF.

V and J are TRBV28 and TRBJ1-1; 8 nucleotides match TRBD1. The CDR3 covers 12 residues. The germline V gene has CDR1 MDHEN and CDR2 SYDVKM. The ends lost 4 bases at V and 8 bases at J; junction bases unmatched: 3. CDR3 sequence reads: CASSWGQVEAFF. For the CDR3, the DNA is TGTGCCAGCAGTTGGGGACAGGTAGAAGCTTTCTTT.

This clone was seen only once. This chain joins TRBV7-2 and TRBJ2-7; D not certain. The CDR3 is 15 amino acids. V was clipped by 1 base and J by 0 bases, with 10 bases between them. Germline values: CDR1 SGHTA, CDR2 FQGNSA. The DNA for the CDR3 is TGTGCCAGCAGCTTAGAAAGGTTCAACTCCTACGAGCAGTACTTC. It specifies CASSLERFNSYEQYF.

The chain joins TRBV4-1 to TRBJ2-7, with 9 bases lining up with TRBD2. This CDR3 is built from 16 residues. Germline values: CDR1 MGHRA, CDR2 YSYEKL. The J segment lost 3 bases and the V segment lost 4 bases, leaving 10 bases of the junction unmatched. The CDR3 here is CASSPLSVTSGYEQYF. The CDR3 region has the DNA TGCGCCAGCAGCCCCTTGTCCGTGACTAGCGGCTACGAGCAGTACTTC.

About this clone itself: The identical CDR3 is also encoded by other nucleotide sequences in the sample. V usage is TRBV7-3 and J usage is TRBJ2-3; the D gene is possibly TRBD2 (6 bases). Germline V lookup: CDR1 SGHTA, CDR2 FQGTGA. V was trimmed by 5 bases and J by 0 bases, leaving 9 bases between them. The CDR3 has 14 residues. CDR3 coding DNA: TGTGCCAGCAGCCGAAGCGGGAGCACAGATACGCAGTATTTT. Its protein product is CASSRSGSTDTQYF.

V usage is TRBV28 and J usage is TRBJ1-2; TRBD1 aligns across 7 bases. Germline V CDR1 and CDR2: MDHEN, SYDVKM. The CDR3 is 14 residues long. V was clipped by 8 bases and J by 8 bases; unmatched bases: 14. In DNA form, the CDR3 reads TGTGCCAGCCGAGGGGGCTCCCCCGGTGGAGGCTACACCTTC. Its translation: CASRGGSPGGGYTF.

CDR3 DNA sequence: TGTGCCAGTGGGCCAGCCCTTTACAATGAGCAGTTCTTC. This sequence encodes CASGPALYNEQFF. J is TRBJ2-1 and V is TRBV19, with D hard to call. Germline loops: CDR1 LNHDA, CDR2 SQIVND (reference sequence). The V gene lost 8 bases and the J gene lost 4 bases, with 12 bases spanning the gap. The CDR3 totals 13 residues. Drawing the rest from reference TRBV19 and TRBJ2-1, the complete variable domain is DGGITQSPKYLFRKEGQNVTLSCEQNLNHDAMYWYRQDPGQGLRLIYYSQIVNDFQKGDIAEGYSVSREKKESFPLTVTSAQKNPTAFYLCASGPALYNEQFFGPGTRLTVL.

J is TRBJ1-1 and V is TRBV6-6; D is undetermined. The length of the CDR3 is 16 residues. Germline CDR1 MNHNY, CDR2 SVGAGI (reference sequence). V dropped 0 bases and J dropped 2 bases, with 13 bases sitting between them. The CDR3 sequence is CASSYSGGFVNTEAFF. CDR3 sequence (DNA): TGTGCCAGCAGTTACTCAGGAGGATTCGTTAACACTGAAGCTTTCTTT.

The chain employs TRBV5-4 and TRBJ1-3, with TRBD1 matching 9 bases. The CDR3 runs 16 residues. The ends lost 3 bases at V and 3 bases at J; junction bases unmatched: 7. Germline lookup yields CDR1 SGHNT and CDR2 YYREEE (reference sequence). CDR3 nucleotide sequence: TGTGCCAGCAGCTCACCAGGACAGGGGTTTGGAAACACCATATATTTT. Protein: CASSSPGQGFGNTIYF.

This clone was observed once. The rearrangement links TRBV19 to TRBJ2-4; D gene ambiguous. Germline-derived CDR1 and CDR2 are LNHDA and SQIVND (reference sequence). With 2 bases removed from V and 6 bases from J, the gap between germline ends came to 8 bases. The CDR3 length is 13 residues. CDR3 nucleotide sequence: TGTGCCAGTAGTATACCTCCAGGAAACATTCAGTACTTC. Protein sequence: CASSIPPGNIQYF.

This sequence joins TRBV28 and TRBJ2-7; D gene ambiguous. V lost 3 bases and J 9 bases, leaving 24 bases between the germline ends. Germline V gene data show CDR1 as MDHEN and CDR2 as SYDVKM. This CDR3 comprises 16 residues. Here the CDR3 DNA reads TGTGCCAGCAGTTTTCACCCCGTAGTCCCAATGGTTGGGCAGTACTTC. Its translation: CASSFHPVVPMVGQYF. Full variable domain (rest looked up from reference TRBV28 and TRBJ2-7): DVKVTQSSRYLVKRTGEKVFLECVQDMDHENMFWYRQDPGLGLRLIYFSYDVKMKEKGDIPEGYSVSREKKERFSLILESASTNQTSMYLCASSFHPVVPMVGQYFGPGTRLTVT.

This chain links TRBV5-4 with TRBJ2-1, with TRBD2 matching 16 bases. V gave up 4 bases and J gave up 5 bases; unmatched junction bases: 6. The germline CDR1 and CDR2 sequences are SGHNT and YYREEE (reference sequence). The CDR3 has 17 residues. The CDR3 DNA reads TGTGCCAGCAGCAAGGGGACTAGCGGGAGGGAGAACAATGAGCAGTTCTTC. Its translation: CASSKGTSGRENNEQFF.

The chain employs TRBV28 and TRBJ2-1; 7 bases are a match to TRBD1. The CDR3 spans 14 residues. V was clipped by 5 bases and J by 4 bases; unmatched bases: 5. The germline CDR1 and CDR2 sequences are MDHEN and SYDVKM. The chain's CDR3 is CASSATGSYNEQFF. The CDR3 DNA sequence: TGTGCCAGCAGTGCGACAGGGTCTTACAATGAGCAGTTCTTC.

CDR3 sequence: CASSPTMGSPGHTF. DNA of the CDR3: TGTGCCAGCAGCCCCACCATGGGCTCGCCAGGCCACACCTTC. The rearrangement links TRBV7-2 to TRBJ1-2; D is ambiguous. The germline CDR1 and CDR2 sequences are SGHTA and FQGNSA. The V end was cut by 5 bases, the J end by 12 bases, with 22 bases between. The CDR3 runs 14 residues.

The rearrangement joins TRBV13 to TRBJ2-4; 8 bases align to TRBD1. Looked up from germline, CDR1 is PRHDT and CDR2 is FYEKMQ (reference sequence). The CDR3 covers 17 residues. With V trimmed by 5 bases and J by 3 bases, 12 bases remained unmatched. CDR3 in amino acids: CASSPSRTGLGKNIQYF. The CDR3 DNA reads as TGTGCCAGCAGCCCTTCCCGGACAGGGCTTGGCAAAAACATTCAGTACTTC.

CDR3 amino acids: CASSQPTGGNQPQHF. For the CDR3, the DNA is TGCGCCAGCAGCCAACCTACAGGAGGCAATCAGCCCCAGCATTTT. V is TRBV4-1 and J is TRBJ1-5, with D maybe TRBD1 (5 bases). V was clipped by 2 bases and J by 2 bases, with 10 bases between them. Germline values: CDR1 MGHRA, CDR2 YSYEKL. The length of the CDR3 is 15 residues.

The count of this clone is one. The V and J genes are TRBV27 and TRBJ2-1; 8 bases align to TRBD2. This CDR3 region has 16 residues. In germline, CDR1 is MNHEY, CDR2 SMNVEV (reference sequence). With V trimmed by 5 bases and J by 5 bases, 11 bases remained unmatched. CDR3 in DNA: TGTGCCAGCAGTCTCTACTTAGCGGGGATAAACAATGAGCAGTTCTTC. Protein: CASSLYLAGINNEQFF.

V gene TRBV10-3 combines with J gene TRBJ2-5; 7 bases agree with TRBD2. The CDR3 runs 12 residues. V shed 9 bases, J shed 5 bases, and the junction held 6 bases outside the gene matches. Germline V CDR1 and CDR2: ENHRY, SYGVKD. This CDR3 reads CAMGREGETQYF. The CDR3 nucleotides are TGTGCCATGGGCAGGGAGGGGGAGACCCAGTACTTC.